The rows below give T cell receptor beta chains drawn from one sample of a study of blood T cell repertoires in COVID-19. The assay was immunoSEQ multiplex PCR, and TCRdb's table has in-frame clones only and misses some. The table shows around 390,000 clones, with about 86% occurring only once. The sample consisted of PBMCs or T cells enriched from blood (not recorded which). These receptors were collected from a woman in her fifties or sixties who had recovered from COVID-19. Each CDR3 is given with its conserved first and last residue. The D gene is left open where the match is weak. Clone size, where shown, is once, few, many, or a class for clones that have expanded.

CASSYQGTHEQYF,TGTGCCAGCAGTTACCAGGGTACCCACGAGCAGTACTTC,.,.,TRBV6-5,TRBJ2-7
CASSLDWAVTDTQYF,TGTGCCAGCAGCTTAGATTGGGCAGTCACAGATACGCAGTATTTT,.,.,TRBV13,TRBJ2-3
CASSTPLAGWEVEVGYTF,TGTGCCAGCAGTACACCCCTTGCGGGGTGGGAGGTCGAAGTTGGCTACACCTTC,.,.,TRBV28,TRBJ1-2
CASSIQAQSYEAFF,TGTGCCAGTAGTATACAGGCCCAAAGTTATGAAGCTTTCTTT,few,.,TRBV19,TRBJ1-1
CASSLLAGDDYEQYF,TGTGCCAGCAGCCTCCTCGCAGGGGACGACTACGAGCAGTACTTC,.,.,TRBV7-2,TRBJ2-7
CASSRGSGDYGYTF,TGTGCCAGCTCAAGGGGGTCTGGTGACTATGGCTACACCTTC,.,.,TRBV18,TRBJ1-2
CASSPAYTGMNTEAFF,TGCGCCAGCAGCCCCGCTTACACAGGAATGAACACTGAAGCTTTCTTT,.,.,TRBV5-1,TRBJ1-1
CASTADRRYNYGYTF,TGTGCCAGTACCGCGGACAGACGATACAACTATGGCTACACCTTC,.,.,TRBV19,TRBJ1-2
CAWGQGALGQETQYF,TGTGCCTGGGGACAGGGGGCGCTAGGCCAAGAGACCCAGTACTTC,.,TRBD1,TRBV30,TRBJ2-5
CAWSPGETDTQYF,TGTGCCTGGAGTCCGGGGGAAACAGATACGCAGTATTTT,.,.,TRBV30,TRBJ2-3
CASRPDQGNYGYTF,TGTGCCAGCAGACCAGACCAGGGGAACTATGGCTACACCTTC,.,.,TRBV6-5,TRBJ1-2
CASSLAPDRAQPQHF,TGCGCCAGCAGCTTGGCCCCGGACAGGGCACAGCCCCAGCATTTT,.,TRBD1,TRBV5-1,TRBJ1-5
CASSRDRGPGNTIYF,TGTGCCAGCTCACGGGACAGGGGCCCAGGCAACACCATATATTTT,.,TRBD1,TRBV18,TRBJ1-3
CASSQGLRAYEQYF,TGTGCCAGCAGTCAGGGGTTACGGGCCTACGAGCAGTACTTC,.,.,TRBV2,TRBJ2-7
CASSIGQGGDTQYF,TGTGCCAGCAGCATCGGACAGGGAGGAGATACGCAGTATTTT,.,TRBD1,TRBV5-4,TRBJ2-3
CASSISIDQPQHF,TGTGCCAGCAGCATTAGTATAGATCAGCCCCAGCATTTT,.,.,TRBV21-1,TRBJ1-5
CASSPAPGDGYTF,TGTGCCAGCAGCCCAGCCCCAGGCGATGGCTACACCTTC,.,.,TRBV7-2,TRBJ1-2
CASTEQGNYGYTF,TGTGCCAGCACCGAACAGGGCAACTATGGCTACACCTTC,few,.,TRBV2,TRBJ1-2
CASSEWTGPGNTIYF,TGTGCCAGCAGTGAGTGGACAGGGCCTGGAAACACCATATATTTT,.,TRBD1,TRBV25-1,TRBJ1-3
CASSPTHSNQPQHF,TGTGCCAGCAGCCCAACACATAGCAATCAGCCCCAGCATTTT,.,.,TRBV7-2,TRBJ1-5
CASSDLLQGTDTQYF,TGTGCCAGCAGCGATCTCTTGCAGGGCACAGATACGCAGTATTTT,.,.,TRBV7-2,TRBJ2-3
CASSPGQSNYGYTF,TGTGCCAGCAGCCCGGGACAGTCTAACTATGGCTACACCTTC,.,TRBD1,TRBV6-5,TRBJ1-2
CASSQEFMTGKYQETQYF,TGTGCCAGCAGCCAAGAATTTATGACAGGGAAGTACCAAGAGACCCAGTACTTC,.,TRBD1,TRBV3-1/TRBV3-2,TRBJ2-5
CASSPAPGVAQHF,TGTGCCAGCAGTCCCGCACCGGGAGTGGCCCAGCATTTT,.,.,TRBV28,TRBJ1-5
CASSASGGPLSGYTF,TGTGCCAGCAGTGCCTCAGGGGGGCCTTTATCTGGCTACACCTTC,.,TRBD1,TRBV2,TRBJ1-2
CASRQFGQGSNEKLFF,TGCGCCAGCAGACAGTTTGGACAGGGATCAAATGAAAAACTGTTTTTT,.,TRBD1,TRBV5-1,TRBJ1-4
CASSQETASPLHF,TGCGCCAGCAGCCAAGAAACAGCTTCACCCCTCCACTTT,few,.,TRBV4-1,TRBJ1-6